The present TCR beta chain was sequenced within a study of CD8+CD57+ T cells in acquired aplastic anemia (dated 2018 in TCRdb). Background on the whole study: Extracted DNA from sorted CD4+ and CD8+ cells averaged around 3.3 ug, ranging from roughly 0.17 to 27.4 ug. An average of about 10 million reads for CD4+ cells and 11.0 million reads for CD8+ cells was obtained from healthy donor samples.

The study deep-sequenced TCR repertoires of sorted CD4+ and CD8+ blood T cells from severe aplastic anemia patients and healthy subjects. Ficoll-Paque density gradient centrifugation was used to isolate peripheral blood mononuclear cells. Before DNA extraction, CD4+ and CD8+ T cells were sorted with FACS or magnetic beads. The CDR3 runs 14 residues from the cysteine to the phenylalanine. Only CDR3 DNA remains: 42 bases, in frame from the first base. V was cut back by 6 bases and J by 8 bases, leaving a gap of 20 bases between them. CDR1 and CDR2, looked up from the germline V gene (reference sequence), are DFQATT and SNEGSKA. Profiling of TCR beta VDJ combinations and CDR3 sequences used genomic DNA as the template. An Illumina HiSeq 2000 was the platform used for TCR repertoire sequencing. Turning to the authors' computational methods: Repertoire assessment relied on Simpson's diversity index, CDR3 size and DJ length profiles, and TRBV/TRBJ rearrangement plots. The most abundant DNA sequence in the deep sequencing data was taken as the immunodominant clone. CDR3 amino acid sequences were checked for sharing across subjects and were also compared against the VDJdb database and published repertoires. TCRdb reprocessing: public reads trimmed at Q25 with fastp, clones called with MiXCR, in-frame beta chains kept. Entries that share a CDR3 protein sequence are merged under the most common genes and DNA. V and J calls and clone size were set by TCRdb, not the authors. This sample has some 200,000 distinct CDR3 sequences in its table, and around 32% of those were observed once. The ten largest account for 1.1% of the sample.

Results and caveats for the whole study, not just this receptor: CD8+ Simpson's diversity did not differ significantly between patients and healthy controls (P=0.060). Around 31 CD8+ CDR3 sequences were shared between patients and controls but appeared highly expressed in patients and within their immunodominant clones.

This clonotype was detected many times. This receptor's antigen is unknown. No much larger clone is present one base from it, and per-base qualities are unavailable. The TCR was taken from a human donor in good health, serving as a control. The chain is made from TRBV20-1 and TRBJ1-3; TRBD1 is a weak D gene call, 6 bases matching. The source material was sorted CD4+, CD8+, or CD8+CD57+ T cells (not recorded which) from PBMCs. The encoded CDR3 is CSARDTLSGDTIYF. The nucleotides read TGCAGTGCGAGGGACACACTTTCGGGGGACACCATATATTTT.